These T cell receptor beta chains were read from a single sample in a study of shared clonotypes between healthy human individuals. Using immunoSEQ multiplex PCR, the repertoire was profiled, and TCRdb retains in-frame clones only, with some absent. The sample has over 2 million clones, under 95% seen once; the top ten hold about 0.36%. Sequenced sample: naive CD4+ T cells from PBMCs. The source of these receptors is a man between 18 and 29 years old in good health. Some clones in this sample may be carry-over from other donors' samples. Both conserved end residues are part of each CDR3.

v_gene: TRBV28; j_gene: TRBJ2-7; CDR3aa: CASSLFVPGKYEQYF
v_gene: TRBV19; j_gene: TRBJ1-2; CDR3aa: CASREQGGDYGYTF
v_gene: TRBV28; j_gene: TRBJ1-5; CDR3aa: CASIRRGVNQPQHF
v_gene: TRBV27; j_gene: TRBJ1-1; CDR3aa: CASSPRTGAMMAFF
v_gene: TRBV5-1; j_gene: TRBJ1-2; CDR3aa: CASSYSGTGAGYTF
v_gene: TRBV7-7; j_gene: TRBJ1-1; CDR3aa: CASSFTAHTEAFF
v_gene: TRBV7-2; j_gene: TRBJ1-2; CDR3aa: CASSTDASYGYTF
v_gene: TRBV20-1; j_gene: TRBJ2-3; CDR3aa: CSAGALDTQYF
v_gene: TRBV6-1; j_gene: TRBJ2-1; CDR3aa: CASSMTVNEQFF
v_gene: TRBV5-1; j_gene: TRBJ2-5; CDR3aa: CASSLEMYQETQYF
v_gene: TRBV28; j_gene: TRBJ2-3; CDR3aa: CASSPESRGGLKYF
v_gene: TRBV11-2; j_gene: TRBJ1-1; CDR3aa: CASSLGGQAFF
v_gene: TRBV4-1; j_gene: TRBJ1-2; CDR3aa: CASSQAGAYGYTF
v_gene: TRBV28; j_gene: TRBJ2-7; CDR3aa: CASSSITGTNSYEQYF
v_gene: TRBV7-3; j_gene: TRBJ2-1; CDR3aa: CASSLTRTHEQFF
v_gene: TRBV14; j_gene: TRBJ2-2; CDR3aa: CASSQVGPGELFF
v_gene: TRBV27; j_gene: TRBJ2-7; CDR3aa: CASSFRSWDLYEQYF
v_gene: TRBV5-4; j_gene: TRBJ1-1; CDR3aa: CASSGGRNEPEAFF
v_gene: TRBV7-2; j_gene: TRBJ2-2; CDR3aa: CASSPGTSGIVGELFF
v_gene: TRBV4-3; j_gene: TRBJ1-5; CDR3aa: CASSQGFSSNQPQHF
v_gene: TRBV28; j_gene: TRBJ1-1; CDR3aa: CASSLPGQGYTEAFF
v_gene: TRBV6-5; j_gene: TRBJ2-7; CDR3aa: CASSSGTKSYEQYF
v_gene: TRBV4-2; j_gene: TRBJ2-2; CDR3aa: CASSQGTTGLASWAGELFF
v_gene: TRBV10-3; j_gene: TRBJ2-2; CDR3aa: CAISEPRGRGGELFF
v_gene: TRBV29-1; j_gene: TRBJ2-3; CDR3aa: CSAKGLAGDTQYF
v_gene: TRBV7-8; j_gene: TRBJ1-1; CDR3aa: CASSFSPRTVTEAFF
v_gene: TRBV7-3; j_gene: TRBJ2-3; CDR3aa: CASSFGTSGWEGTQYF